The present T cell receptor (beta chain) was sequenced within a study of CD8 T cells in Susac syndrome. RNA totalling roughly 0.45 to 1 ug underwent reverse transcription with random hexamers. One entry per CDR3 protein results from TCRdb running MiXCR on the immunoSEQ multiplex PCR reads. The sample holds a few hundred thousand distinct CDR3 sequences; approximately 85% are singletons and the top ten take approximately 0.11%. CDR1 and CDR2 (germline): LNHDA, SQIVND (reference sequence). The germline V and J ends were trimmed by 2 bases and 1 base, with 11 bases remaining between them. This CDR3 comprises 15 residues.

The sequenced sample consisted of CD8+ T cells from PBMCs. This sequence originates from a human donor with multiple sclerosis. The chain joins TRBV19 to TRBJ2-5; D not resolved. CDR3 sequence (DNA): TGTGCCAGTAGTATACACAGCGACGTCCAAGAGACCCAGTACTTC. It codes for CASSIHSDVQETQYF.